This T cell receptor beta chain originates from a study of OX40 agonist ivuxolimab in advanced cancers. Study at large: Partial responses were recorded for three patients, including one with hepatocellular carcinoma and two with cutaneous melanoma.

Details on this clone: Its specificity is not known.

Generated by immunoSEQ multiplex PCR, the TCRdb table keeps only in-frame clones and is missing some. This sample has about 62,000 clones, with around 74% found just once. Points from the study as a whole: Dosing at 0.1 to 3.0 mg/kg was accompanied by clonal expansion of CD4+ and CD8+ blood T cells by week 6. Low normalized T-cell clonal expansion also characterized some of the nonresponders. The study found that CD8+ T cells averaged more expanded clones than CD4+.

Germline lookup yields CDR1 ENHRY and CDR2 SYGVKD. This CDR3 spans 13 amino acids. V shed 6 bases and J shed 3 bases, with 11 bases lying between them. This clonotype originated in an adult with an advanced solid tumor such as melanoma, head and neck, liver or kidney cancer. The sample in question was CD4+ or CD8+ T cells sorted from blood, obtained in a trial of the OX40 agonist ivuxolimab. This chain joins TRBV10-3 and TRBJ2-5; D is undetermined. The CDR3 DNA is TGTGCCATCAGGGGCGGATGGGAAGAGACCCAGTACTTC. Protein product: CAIRGGWEETQYF.